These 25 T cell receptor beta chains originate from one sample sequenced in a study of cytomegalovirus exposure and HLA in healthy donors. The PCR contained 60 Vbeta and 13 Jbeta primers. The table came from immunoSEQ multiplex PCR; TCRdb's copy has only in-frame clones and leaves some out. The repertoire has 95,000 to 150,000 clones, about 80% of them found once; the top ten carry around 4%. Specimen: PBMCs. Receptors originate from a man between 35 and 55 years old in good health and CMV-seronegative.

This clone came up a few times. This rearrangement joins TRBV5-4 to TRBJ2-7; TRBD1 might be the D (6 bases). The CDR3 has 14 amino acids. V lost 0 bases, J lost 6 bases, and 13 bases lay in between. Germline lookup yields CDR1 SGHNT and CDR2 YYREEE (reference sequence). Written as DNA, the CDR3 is TGTGCCAGCAGCTTGGACAGGGACCTCCGCGAGCAGTACTTC. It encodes CASSLDRDLREQYF. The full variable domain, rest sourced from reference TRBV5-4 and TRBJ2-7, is ETGVTQSPTHLIKTRGQQVTLRCSSQSGHNTVSWYQQALGQGPQFIFQYYREEENGRGNFPPRFSGLQFPNYSSELNVNALELDDSALYLCASSLDRDLREQYFGPGTRLTVT.

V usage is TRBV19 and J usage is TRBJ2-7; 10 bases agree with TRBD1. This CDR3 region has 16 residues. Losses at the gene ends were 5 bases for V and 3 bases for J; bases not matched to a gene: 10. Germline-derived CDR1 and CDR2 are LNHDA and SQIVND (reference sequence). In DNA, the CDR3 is TGTGCCAGTAGTGTCACCGGGACAGGGGAGGTCTACGAGCAGTACTTC. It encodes CASSVTGTGEVYEQYF. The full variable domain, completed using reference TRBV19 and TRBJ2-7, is DGGITQSPKYLFRKEGQNVTLSCEQNLNHDAMYWYRQDPGQGLRLIYYSQIVNDFQKGDIAEGYSVSREKKESFPLTVTSAQKNPTAFYLCASSVTGTGEVYEQYFGPGTRLTVT.

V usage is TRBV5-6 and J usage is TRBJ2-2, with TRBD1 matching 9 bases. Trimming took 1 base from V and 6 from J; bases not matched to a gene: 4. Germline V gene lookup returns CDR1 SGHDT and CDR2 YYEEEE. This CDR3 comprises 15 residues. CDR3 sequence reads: CASSLIGTGSGELFF. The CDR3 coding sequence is TGTGCCAGCAGCTTGATCGGGACAGGGTCCGGGGAGCTGTTTTTT.

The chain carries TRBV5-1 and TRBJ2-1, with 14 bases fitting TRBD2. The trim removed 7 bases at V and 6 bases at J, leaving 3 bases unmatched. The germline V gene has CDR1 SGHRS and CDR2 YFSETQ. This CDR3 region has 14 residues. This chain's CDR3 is CASFGTSGSNEQFF. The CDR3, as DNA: TGCGCCAGCTTCGGGACTAGCGGGAGCAATGAGCAGTTCTTC.

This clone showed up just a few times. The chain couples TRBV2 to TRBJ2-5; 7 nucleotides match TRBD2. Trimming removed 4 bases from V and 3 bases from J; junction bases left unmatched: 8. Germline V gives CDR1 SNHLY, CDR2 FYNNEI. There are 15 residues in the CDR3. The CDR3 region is CASSGGKRGEETQYF. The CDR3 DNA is TGTGCCAGCAGTGGCGGGAAGCGGGGCGAAGAGACCCAGTACTTC.

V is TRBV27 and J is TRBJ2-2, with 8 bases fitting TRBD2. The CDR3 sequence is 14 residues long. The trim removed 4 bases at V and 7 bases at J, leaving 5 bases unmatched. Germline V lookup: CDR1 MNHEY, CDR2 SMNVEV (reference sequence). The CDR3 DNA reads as TGTGCCAGCAGTTCTGGGACTAGTTTCGGGGAGCTGTTTTTT. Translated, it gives CASSSGTSFGELFF.

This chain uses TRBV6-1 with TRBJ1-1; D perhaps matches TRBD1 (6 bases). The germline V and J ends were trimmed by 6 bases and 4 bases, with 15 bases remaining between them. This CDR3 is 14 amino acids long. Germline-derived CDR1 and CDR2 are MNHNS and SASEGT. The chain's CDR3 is CASSSTVRGTEAFF. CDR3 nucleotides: TGTGCCAGCAGCTCCACCGTCAGGGGCACTGAAGCTTTCTTT.

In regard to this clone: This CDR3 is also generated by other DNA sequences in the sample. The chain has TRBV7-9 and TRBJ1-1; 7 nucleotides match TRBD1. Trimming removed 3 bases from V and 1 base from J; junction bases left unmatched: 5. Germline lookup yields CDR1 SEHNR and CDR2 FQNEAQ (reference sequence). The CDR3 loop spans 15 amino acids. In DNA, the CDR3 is TGTGCCAGCAGCTTTTTAGGGGGCCGGAACACTGAAGCTTTCTTT. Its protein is CASSFLGGRNTEAFF.

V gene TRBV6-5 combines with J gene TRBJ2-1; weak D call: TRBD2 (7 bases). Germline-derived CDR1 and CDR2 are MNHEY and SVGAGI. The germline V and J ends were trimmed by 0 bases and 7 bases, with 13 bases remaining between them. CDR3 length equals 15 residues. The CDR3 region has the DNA TGTGCCAGCAGTTACTCAGGGGGGGCCTCAAATGAGCAGTTCTTC. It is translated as CASSYSGGASNEQFF.

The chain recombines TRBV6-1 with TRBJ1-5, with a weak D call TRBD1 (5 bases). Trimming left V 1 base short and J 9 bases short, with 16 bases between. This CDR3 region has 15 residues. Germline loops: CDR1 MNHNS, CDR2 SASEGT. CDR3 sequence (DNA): TGTGCCAGCAGTGAAGGGACGTTCTTTAGGGGGCCCCAGCATTTT. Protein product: CASSEGTFFRGPQHF.

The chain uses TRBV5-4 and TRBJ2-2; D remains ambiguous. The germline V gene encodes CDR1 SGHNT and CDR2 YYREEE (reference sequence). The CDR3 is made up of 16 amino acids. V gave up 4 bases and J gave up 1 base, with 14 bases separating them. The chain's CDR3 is CASSTMTSRNTGELFF. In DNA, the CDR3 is TGTGCCAGCAGCACCATGACAAGCCGGAACACCGGGGAGCTGTTTTTT.

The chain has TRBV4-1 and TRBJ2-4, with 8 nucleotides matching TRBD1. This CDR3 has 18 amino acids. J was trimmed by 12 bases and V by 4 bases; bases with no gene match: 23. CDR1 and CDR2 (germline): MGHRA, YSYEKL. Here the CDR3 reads CASSPPGSSSGGTQGQYF. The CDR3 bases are TGCGCCAGCAGCCCACCAGGGAGTAGCTCAGGGGGCACGCAGGGTCAGTACTTC.

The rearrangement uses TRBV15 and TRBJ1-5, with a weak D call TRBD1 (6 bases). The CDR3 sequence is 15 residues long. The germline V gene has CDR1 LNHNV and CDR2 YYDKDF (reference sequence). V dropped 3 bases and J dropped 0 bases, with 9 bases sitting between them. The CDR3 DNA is TGTGCCACCAGCAGGGACAGCAATAGCAATCAGCCCCAGCATTTT. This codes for CATSRDSNSNQPQHF.

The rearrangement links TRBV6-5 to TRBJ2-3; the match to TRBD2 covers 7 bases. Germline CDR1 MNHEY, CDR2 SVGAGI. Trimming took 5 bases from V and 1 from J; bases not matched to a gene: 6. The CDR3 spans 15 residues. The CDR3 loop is CASSIRGDGTDTQYF. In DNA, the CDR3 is TGTGCCAGCAGTATTCGGGGGGACGGCACAGATACGCAGTATTTT.

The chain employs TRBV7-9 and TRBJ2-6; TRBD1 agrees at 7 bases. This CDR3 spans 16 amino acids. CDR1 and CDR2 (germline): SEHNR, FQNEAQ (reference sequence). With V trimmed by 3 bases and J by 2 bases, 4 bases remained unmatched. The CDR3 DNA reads TGTGCCAGCAGCTTGGACAGGCGAGCTGGGGCCAACGTCCTGACTTTC. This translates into CASSLDRRAGANVLTF.

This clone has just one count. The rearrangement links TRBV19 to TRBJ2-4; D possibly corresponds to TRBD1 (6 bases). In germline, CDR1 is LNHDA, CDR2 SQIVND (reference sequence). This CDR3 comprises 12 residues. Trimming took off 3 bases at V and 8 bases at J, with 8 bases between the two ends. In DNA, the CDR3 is TGTGCCAGTAGTATGGACAGACACATTCAGTACTTC. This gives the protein CASSMDRHIQYF.

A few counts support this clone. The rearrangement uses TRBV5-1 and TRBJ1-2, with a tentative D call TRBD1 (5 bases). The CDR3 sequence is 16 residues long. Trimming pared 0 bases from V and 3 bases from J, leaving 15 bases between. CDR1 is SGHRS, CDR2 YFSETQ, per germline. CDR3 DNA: TGCGCCAGCAGCTTGGCCATGACAGCCGTGGACTATGGCTACACCTTC. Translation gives CASSLAMTAVDYGYTF.

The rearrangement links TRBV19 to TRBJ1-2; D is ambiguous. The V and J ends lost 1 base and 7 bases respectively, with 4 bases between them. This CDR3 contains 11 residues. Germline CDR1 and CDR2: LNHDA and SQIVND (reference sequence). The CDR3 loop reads CASSIGGGYTF. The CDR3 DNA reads TGTGCCAGTAGTATAGGAGGTGGCTACACCTTC.

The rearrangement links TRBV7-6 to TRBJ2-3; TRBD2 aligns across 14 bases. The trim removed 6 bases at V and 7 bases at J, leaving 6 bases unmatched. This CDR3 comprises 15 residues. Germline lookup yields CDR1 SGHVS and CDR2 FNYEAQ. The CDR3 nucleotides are TGTGCCAGCAGTTGGGGACTAGCGGGGGCGAATACGCAGTATTTT. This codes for CASSWGLAGANTQYF.

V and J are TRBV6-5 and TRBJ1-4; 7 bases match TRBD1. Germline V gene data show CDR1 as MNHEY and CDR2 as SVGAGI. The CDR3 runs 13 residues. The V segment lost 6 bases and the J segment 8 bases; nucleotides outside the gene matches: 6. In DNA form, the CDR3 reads TGTGCCAGCAGGACAGGGTCGAGCGAAAAACTGTTTTTT. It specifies CASRTGSSEKLFF.

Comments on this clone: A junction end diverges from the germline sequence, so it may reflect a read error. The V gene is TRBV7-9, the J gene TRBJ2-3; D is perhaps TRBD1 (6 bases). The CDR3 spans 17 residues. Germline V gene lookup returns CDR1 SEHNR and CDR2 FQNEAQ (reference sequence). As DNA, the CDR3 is TGTTCCAGCAGCGAAGGGTCGGGTACAGGGAGCACAGATACGCAGTATTTT. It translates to CSSSEGSGTGSTDTQYF.

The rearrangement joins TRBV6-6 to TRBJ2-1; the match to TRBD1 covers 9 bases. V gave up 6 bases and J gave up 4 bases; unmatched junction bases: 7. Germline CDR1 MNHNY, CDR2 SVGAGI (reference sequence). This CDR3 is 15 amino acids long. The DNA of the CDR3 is TGTGCCAGCAGATACGGGGGGACAGGGTACAATGAGCAGTTCTTC. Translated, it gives CASRYGGTGYNEQFF.

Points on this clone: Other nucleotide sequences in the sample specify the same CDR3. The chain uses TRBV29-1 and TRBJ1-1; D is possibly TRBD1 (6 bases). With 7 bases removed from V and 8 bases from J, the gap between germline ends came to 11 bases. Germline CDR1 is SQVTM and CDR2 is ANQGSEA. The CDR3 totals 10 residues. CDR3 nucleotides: TGCAGCGGGGGGGGGACAGAAGCTTTCTTT. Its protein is CSGGGTEAFF.

CDR3 in DNA: TGTGCCAGCAGCCCGGCGGCAGATGTGGCTCAGCCCCAGCATTTT. This gives the protein CASSPAADVAQPQHF. The chain joins TRBV7-6 to TRBJ1-5; unclear D gene. The CDR3 consists of 15 residues. V was pared by 5 bases and J by 6 bases, with 17 bases between. CDR1 is SGHVS, CDR2 FNYEAQ, per germline. Full variable domain (outside the CDR3, taken from reference TRBV7-6 and TRBJ1-5): GAGVSQSPRYKVTKRGQDVALRCDPISGHVSLYWYRQALGQGPEFLTYFNYEAQQDKSGLPNDRFSAERPEGSISTLTIQRTEQRDSAMYRCASSPAADVAQPQHFGDGTRLSIL.

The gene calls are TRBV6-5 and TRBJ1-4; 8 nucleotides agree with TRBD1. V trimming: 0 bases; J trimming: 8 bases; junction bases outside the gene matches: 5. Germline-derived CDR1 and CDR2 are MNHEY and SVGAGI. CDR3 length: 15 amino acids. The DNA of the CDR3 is TGTGCCAGCAGTTACTCGGGGGCAGGGGGCGAAAAACTGTTTTTT. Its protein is CASSYSGAGGEKLFF.